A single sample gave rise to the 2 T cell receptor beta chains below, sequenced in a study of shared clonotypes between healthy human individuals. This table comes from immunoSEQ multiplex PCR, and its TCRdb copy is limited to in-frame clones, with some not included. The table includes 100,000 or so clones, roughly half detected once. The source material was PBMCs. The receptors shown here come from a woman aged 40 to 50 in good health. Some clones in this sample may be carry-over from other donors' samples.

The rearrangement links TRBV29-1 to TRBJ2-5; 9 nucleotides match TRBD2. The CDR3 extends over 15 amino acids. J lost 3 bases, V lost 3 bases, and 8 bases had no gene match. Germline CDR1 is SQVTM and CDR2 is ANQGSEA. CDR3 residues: CSVDVAGVTEETQYF. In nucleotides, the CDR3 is TGCAGCGTTGACGTAGCGGGGGTAACAGAAGAGACCCAGTACTTC.

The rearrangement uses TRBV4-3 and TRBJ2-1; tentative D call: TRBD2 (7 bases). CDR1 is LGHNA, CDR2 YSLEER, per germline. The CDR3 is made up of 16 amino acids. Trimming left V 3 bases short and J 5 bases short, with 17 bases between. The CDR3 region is CASSHITGGPHNEQFF. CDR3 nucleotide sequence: TGCGCCAGCAGCCATATTACGGGGGGCCCACACAATGAGCAGTTCTTC.